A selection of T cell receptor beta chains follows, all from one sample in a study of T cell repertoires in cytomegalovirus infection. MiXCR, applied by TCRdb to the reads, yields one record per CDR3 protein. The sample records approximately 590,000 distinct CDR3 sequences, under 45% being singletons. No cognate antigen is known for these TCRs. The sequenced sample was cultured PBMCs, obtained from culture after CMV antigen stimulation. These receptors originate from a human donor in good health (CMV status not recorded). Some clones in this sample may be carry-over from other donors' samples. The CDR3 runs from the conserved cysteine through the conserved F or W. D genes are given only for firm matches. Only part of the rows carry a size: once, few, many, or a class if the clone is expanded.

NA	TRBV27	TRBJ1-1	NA	TGTGCCAGCAGGGTGGGGCCGGGGGGCAACACTGAAGCTTTCTTT	CASRVGPGGNTEAFF
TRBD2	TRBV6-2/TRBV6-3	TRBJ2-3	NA	TGTGCCAGCAGTTGGTTAGCGGGGCGCACAGATACGCAGTATTTT	CASSWLAGRTDTQYF
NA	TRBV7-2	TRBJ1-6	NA	TGTGCCAGCAGCTTACTGGGGGGAACTAATTCACCCCTCCACTTT	CASSLLGGTNSPLHF
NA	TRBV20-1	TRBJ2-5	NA	TGCAGTGCTCTAGGGTCAGAGACCCAGTACTTC	CSALGSETQYF
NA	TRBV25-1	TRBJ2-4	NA	TGTGCCAGCAGTGAACCGGGGGAACGCGAAAACATTCAGTACTTC	CASSEPGERENIQYF
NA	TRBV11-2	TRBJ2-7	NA	TGTGCCAGCAGCGTCGGACATACCTTGGGAGAGCAGTACTTC	CASSVGHTLGEQYF
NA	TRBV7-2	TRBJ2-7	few	TGTGCCAGCAGCCAAGGGAGGAGCCAATGGACCTACGAGCAGTACTTC	CASSQGRSQWTYEQYF
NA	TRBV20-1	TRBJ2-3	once	TGCAGTGCTACTACAGTGGACCGCCTCTTAGATACGCAGTATTTT	CSATTVDRLLDTQYF
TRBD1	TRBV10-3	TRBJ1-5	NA	TGTGCCATCAGTGAGATACTGCCGGGACAGCCGCAATATAGCAATCAGCCCCAGCATTTT	CAISEILPGQPQYSNQPQHF
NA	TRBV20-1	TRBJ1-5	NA	TGCAGTGCTAGGGGATCGCCGGATCAGCCCCAGCATTTT	CSARGSPDQPQHF
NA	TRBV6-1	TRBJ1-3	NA	TGTGCCAGCAGCCAGATGGGAAACACCATATATTTT	CASSQMGNTIYF
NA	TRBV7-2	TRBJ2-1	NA	TGTGCCAGCAGCCGGGACTGGGTCTACAATGAGCAGTTCTTC	CASSRDWVYNEQFF
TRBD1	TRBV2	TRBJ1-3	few	TGTGCCAGCAGATTTTCGGGGACAGGGGCAGAAACCGACTCTGGAAACACCATATATTTT	CASRFSGTGAETDSGNTIYF
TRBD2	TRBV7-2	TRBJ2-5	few	TGTGCCAGCAGCCTATCGACTAGCGGGGGGGGAGAGACCCAGTACTTC	CASSLSTSGGGETQYF
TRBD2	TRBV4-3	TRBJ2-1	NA	TGCGCCAGCAGCCAAGGGGGGGAGGGAGTCAATGAGCAGTTCTTC	CASSQGGEGVNEQFF
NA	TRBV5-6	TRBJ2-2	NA	TGTGCCAGCAGCTTCCCGGACGGTGGGACCGGGGAGCTGTTTTTT	CASSFPDGGTGELFF
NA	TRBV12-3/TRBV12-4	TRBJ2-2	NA	TGTGCCAGCAGTACTAACGACAGTCCTAGGGAGCTGTTTTTT	CASSTNDSPRELFF
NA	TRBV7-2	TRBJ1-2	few	TGTGCCAGCAGCCCCGGAGGACTCATCTATGGCTACACCTTC	CASSPGGLIYGYTF
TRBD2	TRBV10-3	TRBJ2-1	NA	TGTGCCATCAGTTCGACTAGCGGGATGGGAAATGAGCAGTTCTTC	CAISSTSGMGNEQFF
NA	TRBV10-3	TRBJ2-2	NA	TGTGCCATCAGTGAAAATGGACCCGCGAACACCGGGGAGCTGTTTTTT	CAISENGPANTGELFF
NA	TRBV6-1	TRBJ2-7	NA	TGTGCCAGCAGTGACAGACCCAAATACGAGCAGTACTTC	CASSDRPKYEQYF
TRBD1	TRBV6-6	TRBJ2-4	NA	TGTGCCAGCAGTGTAGTCGGACAGGGGGCTGCCAAAAACATTCAGTACTTC	CASSVVGQGAAKNIQYF
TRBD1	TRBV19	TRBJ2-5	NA	TGTGCCAGTAGCCCACAGGGGGTGGCAGAGACCCAGTACTTC	CASSPQGVAETQYF
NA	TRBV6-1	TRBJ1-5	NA	TGTGCCAGCAGTACAGGGTATGGCCAGCCCCAGCATTTT	CASSTGYGQPQHF
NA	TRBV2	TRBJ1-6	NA	TGTGCCAGCAGTCAGGGTCTTAATTCACCCCTCCACTTT	CASSQGLNSPLHF
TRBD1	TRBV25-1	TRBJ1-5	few	TGTGCCAGCAGTGAATTGACAGGGCATCAGCCCCAGCATTTT	CASSELTGHQPQHF
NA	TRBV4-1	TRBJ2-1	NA	TGCGCCAGCAGCCAAGACCCTCGAATGGATGAGCAGTTCTTC	CASSQDPRMDEQFF
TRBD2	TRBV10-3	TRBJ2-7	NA	TGTGCCACCCAAGGGGGACTAGCGGGGACCTACGAGCAGTACTTC	CATQGGLAGTYEQYF
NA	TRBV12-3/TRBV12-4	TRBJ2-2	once	TGTGCCAGCAGCCTTCAGGGGGGCGAGCTGTTTTTT	CASSLQGGELFF
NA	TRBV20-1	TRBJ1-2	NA	TGCAGTGCTGGCAGGGGATACAACTATGGCTACACCTTC	CSAGRGYNYGYTF
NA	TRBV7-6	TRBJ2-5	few	TGTGCCAGCAGCTTAGTTCGAGGGTTACAAGAGACCCAGTACTTC	CASSLVRGLQETQYF
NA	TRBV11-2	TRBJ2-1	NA	TGTGCCAGCGAATCATGGGGGGCGATCTCCTACAATGAGCAGTTCTTC	CASESWGAISYNEQFF
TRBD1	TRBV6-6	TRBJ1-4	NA	TGTGCCAGCAGTCCACCCGGGACAGGGGAAGGTGTTGTTGAAAAACTGTTTTTT	CASSPPGTGEGVVEKLFF
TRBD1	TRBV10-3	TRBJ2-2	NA	TGTGCCATCAGGACGACAGGGGCAACCGGGGAGCTGTTTTTT	CAIRTTGATGELFF
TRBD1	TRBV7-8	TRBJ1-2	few	TGTGCCAGCAGCTCCCCTCGCCAGGGACAGAGACCCTCCCTCTTGAACTATGGCTACACCTTC	CASSSPRQGQRPSLLNYGYTF
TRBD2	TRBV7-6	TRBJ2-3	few	TGTGCCAGCAGCTTGGGGTTAGCGGGAAGTCCTCAAACAGATACGCAGTATTTT	CASSLGLAGSPQTDTQYF
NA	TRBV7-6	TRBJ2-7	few	TGTGCCAGCAGCCCGACAGTAGGGCTGTACGAGCAGTACTTC	CASSPTVGLYEQYF
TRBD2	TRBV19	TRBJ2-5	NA	TGTGCCAGTATGGGGACTGCGGGGGGGGAAGAGACCCAGTACTTC	CASMGTAGGEETQYF
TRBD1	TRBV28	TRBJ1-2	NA	TGTGCCAGCAGTTCCGGGACAGGAAGTGGAGGCTACACCTTC	CASSSGTGSGGYTF
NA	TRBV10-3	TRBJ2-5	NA	TGTGCCATCTCGTCCCCCCGGCGCGAGACCCAGTACTTC	CAISSPRRETQYF
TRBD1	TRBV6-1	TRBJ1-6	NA	TGTGCCAGCAGACCGACAGGGAATTCACCCCTCCACTTT	CASRPTGNSPLHF
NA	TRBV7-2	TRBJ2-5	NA	TGTGCCAGCAGCTTAGTTGGGCTTTTGGGGACCCAGTACTTC	CASSLVGLLGTQYF
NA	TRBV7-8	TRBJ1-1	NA	TGTGCCAGCAGCTTAGGACTCCCCCGGGCTTTCTTT	CASSLGLPRAFF
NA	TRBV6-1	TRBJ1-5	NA	TGTGCCAGCAACCGGCAGGGCTATCAGCCCCAGCATTTT	CASNRQGYQPQHF
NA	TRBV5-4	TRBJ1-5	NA	TGTGCCAGCAGCACAGACGGTAGCAATCAGCCCCAGCATTTT	CASSTDGSNQPQHF
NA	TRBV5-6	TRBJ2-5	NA	TGTGCCAGCAGCTCGCCTCGGGCTGGGGAAGAGACCCAGTACTTC	CASSSPRAGEETQYF
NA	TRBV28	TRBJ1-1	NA	TGTGCCAGCAGTTACGACGTCGGAGTCAACACTGAAGCTTTCTTT	CASSYDVGVNTEAFF
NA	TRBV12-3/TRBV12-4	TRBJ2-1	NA	TGTGCCAGCCGGGACGGGGGTCCCCAAACGACAGCGCAGTTCTTC	CASRDGGPQTTAQFF
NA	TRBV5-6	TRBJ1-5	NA	TGTGCCAGCAGCCCCCGAGTTAGCAATCAGCCCCAGCATTTT	CASSPRVSNQPQHF
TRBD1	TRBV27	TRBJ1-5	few	TGTGCCAGCAGTTCCTACGGGACAGTCGGCAATCAGCCCCAGCATTTT	CASSSYGTVGNQPQHF
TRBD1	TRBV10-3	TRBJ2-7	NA	TGTGCCGCGTCGCCGGGACAGGGCCCCCACGAGCAGTACTTC	CAASPGQGPHEQYF
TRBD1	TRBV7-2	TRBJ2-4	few	TGTGCCAGCAGCCTGGACAGGAACACCAAAAACATTCAGTACTTC	CASSLDRNTKNIQYF
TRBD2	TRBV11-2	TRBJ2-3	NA	TGTGCCAGCAGACGAACTAGCGGGCCAGATACGCAGTATTTT	CASRRTSGPDTQYF